This TCR beta chain was retrieved from a study of identical twins. Only a few counts were recorded for this clonotype. CDR1 and CDR2 from the germline V gene are MGHDK and SYGVNS. The V end lost 6 bases, the J end lost 1 base, and 22 bases lay between the germline ends. The CDR3 has 18 residues. TCRdb ran MiXCR on the 5' RACE reads and lists one entry per CDR3 protein. The data show hundreds of thousands of distinct CDR3 sequences, 7% to 7.5% seen once. These data were also filed under a second study, of yellow fever vaccine responses in identical twins.

Sequenced input: PBMCs. The receptor's source is a woman under 30 in good health. The chain has TRBV25-1 and TRBJ2-1; tentatively, D is TRBD1 or TRBD2 (6 bases each). DNA of the CDR3: TGTGCCAGCAGCCATGGGGGCGGGGCCTCGGGATCCTACAATGAGCAGTTCTTC. Amino acid sequence: CASSHGGGASGSYNEQFF.